This T cell receptor (beta chain) was sequenced during a study of OX40 agonist ivuxolimab in advanced cancers. In the study overall: Two patients with cutaneous melanoma and one with hepatocellular carcinoma, three in total, showed partial responses. General study results and limits: Undetermined was the antigen specificity of the expanded peripheral T cells. More expanded clones were seen, on average, in CD8+ T cells than in CD4+.

Repertoires were generated with immunoSEQ multiplex PCR, while TCRdb's copy carries only in-frame clones and drops some. The repertoire holds some 50,000 clones, 80% to 90% seen once, with roughly 1.8% in the top ten. Trimming at V came to 5 bases and at J to 1 base, leaving 4 bases not matched to a gene. CDR1 is LGHNA and CDR2 is YSLEER in the germline V gene. The CDR3 is 14 residues long. About this clone itself: Its matching antigen is unknown.

Samples of blood were obtained at baseline, on cycle 4 day 1, and on cycle 7 day 1. This chain links TRBV4-3 with TRBJ1-1, with TRBD1 identical over 7 bases. This specimen consisted of CD4+ or CD8+ T cells sorted from blood, obtained in a trial of the OX40 agonist ivuxolimab. This clonotype was obtained from an adult with an advanced solid tumor such as melanoma, head and neck, liver or kidney cancer. The CDR3 loop reads CASSLGGWNTEAFF. The CDR3 coding sequence is TGCGCCAGCAGCTTAGGGGGCTGGAACACTGAAGCTTTCTTT.